The 12 T cell receptor beta chains below all came from one sample that was sequenced in a study of metastatic and nonmetastatic thyroid tumors. Thyroid surgery had not been preceded by any treatment in any patient. TCRdb recomputed clones from the PCR reads via MiXCR. The top ten hold 22% of the sample, which has tens of thousands of clones, approximately 19% seen once. Sequenced input: blood. The receptors derive from a female donor with papillary thyroid cancer or a benign thyroid nodule (not recorded which). Some clones in this sample may be carry-over from other donors' samples.

The table lists this clone with a few counts. The chain is built from TRBV6-2 or TRBV6-3 and TRBJ2-7; D is uncertain. Trimming left V 7 bases short and J 0 bases short, with 13 bases between. The CDR3 extends over 14 amino acids. Germline assignment: CDR1 MNHEY and CDR2 SVGEGT. DNA for the CDR3: TGTGCCAGCACCCCGGCAGCGCGCTCCTACGAGCAGTACTTC. It translates to CASTPAARSYEQYF.

This clone was seen repeatedly, ten times or more. This chain connects TRBV19 to TRBJ2-3; D gene uncertain. The V end was cut by 3 bases, the J end by 2 bases, with 9 bases between. The CDR3 spans 14 residues. Germline CDR1 reads LNHDA; CDR2 reads SQIVND (reference sequence). CDR3 DNA: TGTGCCAGTAGTATGGGCTTGTCCACAGATACGCAGTATTTT. The encoded protein is CASSMGLSTDTQYF.

In its sample, this clone was seen many times. The chain joins TRBV12-3 or TRBV12-4 to TRBJ1-2; D may be TRBD1 (5 bases). CDR3 size: 15 residues. V lost 5 bases and J 5 bases, leaving 18 bases between the germline ends. As DNA, the CDR3 is TGTGCCAGCAGTAGGACGATCGGGACTCCGTATGGCTACACCTTC. It specifies CASSRTIGTPYGYTF.

This clone was detected many times. The V call is TRBV25-1, the J call TRBJ2-3, with 9 nucleotides matching TRBD2. The CDR3 contains 17 residues. V shed 4 bases, J shed 3 bases, and the junction held 11 bases outside the gene matches. The germline CDR1 and CDR2 sequences are MGHDK and SYGVNS. The CDR3 bases are TGTGCCAGCAGTGGCCTAGTTAGCGGGGGACTGACAGATACGCAGTATTTT. It specifies CASSGLVSGGLTDTQYF.

This clone was picked up many times. The V gene is TRBV19, the J gene TRBJ2-7; D gene uncertain. V gave up 1 base and J gave up 2 bases, with 12 bases separating them. This CDR3 region has 15 residues. Germline V gene sequence: CDR1 LNHDA, CDR2 SQIVND (reference sequence). DNA of the CDR3: TGTGCCAGTAGTATAGCGAGAGGAGCCACCTACGAGCAGTACTTC. Protein product: CASSIARGATYEQYF.

This clone was counted at least ten times. The CDR3 sequence: CASGPGGGSTDTQYF. The CDR3 nucleotides are TGTGCCAGCGGACCGGGGGGGGGTAGCACAGATACGCAGTATTTT. The chain recombines TRBV27 with TRBJ2-3; 8 nucleotides line up with TRBD2. Losses at the gene ends were 8 bases for V and 0 bases for J; bases not matched to a gene: 7. This CDR3 region has 15 residues. Germline values: CDR1 MNHEY, CDR2 SMNVEV (reference sequence).

The chain has TRBV5-1 and TRBJ2-2, with 7 bases that match TRBD2. Germline loops: CDR1 SGHRS, CDR2 YFSETQ. The CDR3 runs to 16 residues. V lost 4 bases to trimming and J lost 1 base; unmatched junction nucleotides: 7. CDR3 nucleotide sequence: TGCGCCAGCAGCGAAATCCCTAGCGGGAACACCGGGGAGCTGTTTTTT. Translated, it gives CASSEIPSGNTGELFF.

This sequence joins TRBV19 and TRBJ1-1; 7 bases match TRBD1. The CDR3 runs to 15 residues. J was trimmed by 1 base and V by 7 bases; bases with no gene match: 9. Germline CDR1 reads LNHDA; CDR2 reads SQIVND (reference sequence). The CDR3 loop reads CASTPTGSGNTEAFF. The CDR3 coding sequence is TGTGCCAGTACCCCGACAGGGTCAGGGAACACTGAAGCTTTCTTT.

This clone was picked up a small number of times. The chain employs TRBV28 and TRBJ2-2, with TRBD1 matching 10 bases. CDR1 MDHEN and CDR2 SYDVKM come from the germline V gene. The CDR3 contains 16 residues. V trimming: 5 bases; J trimming: 4 bases; junction bases outside the gene matches: 7. Written as DNA, the CDR3 is TGTGCCAGCAGTGCCCTGGGACAGGGGTTCACCGGGGAGCTGTTTTTT. This translates into CASSALGQGFTGELFF.

This clone was counted between two and nine times. The gene calls are TRBV27 and TRBJ2-1; a weak D match, TRBD2 (6 bases). Between the trimmed V and J ends, which lost 0 bases and 4 bases, there was a span of 16 bases. The CDR3 consists of 17 residues. Germline V gene sequence: CDR1 MNHEY, CDR2 SMNVEV (reference sequence). CDR3 amino acids: CASSLSWGEFAYNEQFF. CDR3 coding DNA: TGTGCCAGCAGTTTATCGTGGGGGGAGTTCGCTTACAATGAGCAGTTCTTC.

This clone was found a few times. The V gene is TRBV19, the J gene TRBJ2-3; perhaps TRBD1 as D (6 bases). Germline V gives CDR1 LNHDA, CDR2 SQIVND (reference sequence). Trimming took off 5 bases at V and 2 bases at J, with 14 bases between the two ends. This CDR3 has 15 residues. The CDR3 spells CASSVGQMITDTQYF. The CDR3 DNA sequence: TGTGCCAGTAGTGTTGGACAGATGATCACAGATACGCAGTATTTT.

This sequence joins TRBV7-2 and TRBJ1-1; 8 bases map to TRBD1. V lost 5 bases, J lost 6 bases, and 11 bases stayed unmatched. The CDR3 extends over 15 amino acids. The germline gives CDR1 SGHTA, CDR2 FQGNSA. CDR3 amino acids: CASSLLAQGVPEAFF. CDR3 in DNA: TGTGCCAGCAGCCTACTGGCACAGGGGGTGCCTGAAGCTTTCTTT.